This T cell receptor beta chain was captured in a study of TIL therapy for anti-PD-1-resistant metastatic lung cancer. Study context: Most patients had lung adenocarcinoma; a handful of tumors were EGFR-mutant, two ALK-rearranged; half smoked currently or formerly. Findings and limits, study-wide: The baseline peripheral repertoire was partially replaced by infused TIL clonotypes that later decayed.

This was the immunoSEQ v3 assay. The repertoire was sequenced with immunoSEQ multiplex PCR; TCRdb's copy has only in-frame clones and lacks some. The data contain 55,000 to 70,000 clones, about nine tenths of them singletons. Remarks on this clone: Its target is unknown.

Germline V gives CDR1 SGHKS, CDR2 YYEKEE (reference sequence). Losses at the gene ends were 0 bases for V and 0 bases for J; bases not matched to a gene: 6. The CDR3 sequence is 17 residues long. Time point meaning: pre-treatment sample, taken before nivolumab and TIL therapy. This TCR derives from a person aged 25 to 79 with non-small cell lung cancer. This material consisted of blood, taken at baseline. The chain recombines TRBV5-5 with TRBJ1-3; TRBD1 aligns across 7 bases. CDR3: CASSLGPRQGSGNTIYF. The CDR3 nucleotides are TGTGCCAGCAGCTTGGGACCCCGACAGGGCTCTGGAAACACCATATATTTT. The entire variable domain, with the rest obtained from reference TRBV5-5 and TRBJ1-3, is as follows: DAGVTQSPTHLIKTRGQQVTLRCSPISGHKSVSWYQQVLGQGPQFIFQYYEKEERGRGNFPDRFSARQFPNYSSELNVNALLLGDSALYLCASSLGPRQGSGNTIYFGEGSWLTVV.